This entry is about one TCR beta chain. As yet, its antigen is unknown. TCRdb keeps only in-frame clones here, not all; method: immunoSEQ multiplex PCR. The table includes 78,000 or so clones, approximately 91% detected once. The junction had 7 bases not matched to a gene; V was cut back by 5 bases and J by 3 bases. The CDR3 totals 14 residues. CDR1 MDHEN and CDR2 SYDVKM come from the germline V gene. These data belong to a study of OX40 agonist ivuxolimab in advanced cancers. Study summary: Averaging roughly 60 years in age, with a range of 23 to 79, the cohort was about 86% male. Study results and caveats: Clones of CD4+ and CD8+ blood T cells grew by week 6 at doses of 0.1 to 3.0 mg/kg.

The receptor comes from an adult with an advanced solid tumor such as melanoma, head and neck, liver or kidney cancer. The V and J genes are TRBV28 and TRBJ2-7; TRBD2 agrees at 7 bases. This specimen consisted of CD4+ or CD8+ T cells sorted from blood, obtained in a trial of the OX40 agonist ivuxolimab. The CDR3 DNA reads TGTGCCAGCAGTGTCACTAGCGCGGTCTACGAGCAGTACTTC. It yields the protein CASSVTSAVYEQYF.